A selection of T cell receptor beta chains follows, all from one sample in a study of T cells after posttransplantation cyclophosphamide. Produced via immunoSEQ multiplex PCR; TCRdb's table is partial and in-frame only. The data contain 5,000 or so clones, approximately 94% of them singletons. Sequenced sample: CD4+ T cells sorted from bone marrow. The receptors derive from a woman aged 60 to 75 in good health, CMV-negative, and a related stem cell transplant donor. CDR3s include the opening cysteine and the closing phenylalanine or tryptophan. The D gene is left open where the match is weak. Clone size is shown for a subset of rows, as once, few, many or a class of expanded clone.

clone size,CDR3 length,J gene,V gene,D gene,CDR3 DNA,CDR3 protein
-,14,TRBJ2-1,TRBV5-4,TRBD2,TGTGCCAGCAGCTTAGGGACTAGAGTCAATGAGCAGTTCTTC,CASSLGTRVNEQFF
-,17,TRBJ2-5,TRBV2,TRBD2,TGTGCCAGCAGTGATTCCCTAGTAGCGGGACACCAAGAGACCCAGTACTTC,CASSDSLVAGHQETQYF
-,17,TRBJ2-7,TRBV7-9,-,TGTGCCAGCAGCTCACCCCCCGGGGCTAGCGTGGTCTACGAGCAGTACTTC,CASSSPPGASVVYEQYF
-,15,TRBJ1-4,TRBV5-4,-,TGTGCCAGCAGCCTTCGGGGGGCGTGGGATGAAAAACTGTTTTTT,CASSLRGAWDEKLFF
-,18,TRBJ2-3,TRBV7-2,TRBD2,TGTGCCAGCAGCTCCACCGGGACTAGCGGGGGGGCCGCAGCTACGCAGTATTTT,CASSSTGTSGGAAATQYF
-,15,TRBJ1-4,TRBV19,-,TGTGCCAGTAGTATCTCTTCCGGGATGTTAGGAAAACTGTTTTTT,CASSISSGMLGKLFF
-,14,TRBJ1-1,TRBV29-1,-,TGCAGCGTGGGAGGAGGATTAGTGAACACTGAAGCTTTCTTT,CSVGGGLVNTEAFF
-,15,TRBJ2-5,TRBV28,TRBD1,TGTGCCAGCAGTCCCCCCGGGACAGGGGACGAGACCCAGTACTTC,CASSPPGTGDETQYF
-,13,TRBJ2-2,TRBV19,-,TGTGCCAGTAGCGGGAGCTACACCGGGGAGCTGTTTTTT,CASSGSYTGELFF
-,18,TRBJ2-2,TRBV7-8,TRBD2,TGTGCCAGCAGCAAGACTAGCGGGGGTTTTTCCCGCACCGGGGAGCTGTTTTTT,CASSKTSGGFSRTGELFF
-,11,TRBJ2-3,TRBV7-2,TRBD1,TGTGCCAGCGCGCGACAGGGGACGCAGTATTTT,CASARQGTQYF
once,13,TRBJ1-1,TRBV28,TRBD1,TGTGCCAGCACGGGACAGGGATGGGGTGAAGCTTTCTTT,CASTGQGWGEAFF
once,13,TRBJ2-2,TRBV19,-,TGTGCCACCGGAACAGGGAACACCGGGGAGCTGTTTTTT,CATGTGNTGELFF
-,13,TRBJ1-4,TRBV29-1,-,TGCAGCGTTCGCAGGGGATCTAATGAAAAACTGTTTTTT,CSVRRGSNEKLFF
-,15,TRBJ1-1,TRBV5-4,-,TGTGCCAGCATGCCGTCGTGGGGGGGCGTTGGTGAAGCTTTCTTT,CASMPSWGGVGEAFF
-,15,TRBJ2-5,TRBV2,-,TGTGCCAGCAGTGAGGGCGTTTCAGGTGTAGAGACCCAGTACTTC,CASSEGVSGVETQYF
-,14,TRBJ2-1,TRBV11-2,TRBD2,TGTGCCAGCAGCCTTAGCGGGTTCGACAATGAGCAGTTCTTC,CASSLSGFDNEQFF
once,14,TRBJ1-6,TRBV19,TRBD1,TGTGCCAGTAACCCCGGGACAGGGAATTCACCCCTCCACTTT,CASNPGTGNSPLHF
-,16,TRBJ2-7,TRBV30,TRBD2,TGTGCCTGGAGTGGACTAGCGGGAGCTTTCGGCCACGAGCAGTACTTC,CAWSGLAGAFGHEQYF
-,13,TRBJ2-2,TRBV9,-,TGTGCCAGCAGCGTAGGAGTGTCCGGGGAGCTGTTTTTT,CASSVGVSGELFF
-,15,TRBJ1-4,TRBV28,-,TGTGCCAGCATCGTAGGGGGGGTGTCTTCTGAAAAACTGTTTTTT,CASIVGGVSSEKLFF
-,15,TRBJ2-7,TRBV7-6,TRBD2,TGTGCCAGCAGCTTAGGAGCGGGAGGAAGCTACGAGCAGTACTTC,CASSLGAGGSYEQYF
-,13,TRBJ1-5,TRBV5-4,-,TGTGCCAGCAGCAGAGATAGCAATCAGCCCCAGCATTTT,CASSRDSNQPQHF
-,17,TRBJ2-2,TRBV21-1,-,TGTGCCAGCGAAAGAAGACAGGGAAACGCGAACACCGGGGAGCTGTTTTTT,CASERRQGNANTGELFF
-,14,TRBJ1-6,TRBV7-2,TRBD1,TGTGCCAGCAGCCATGGGACAGGCACTTCACCCCTCCACTTT,CASSHGTGTSPLHF
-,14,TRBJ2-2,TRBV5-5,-,TGTGCCAGCAGCCTACGGGACTGGACCGGGGAGCTGTTTTTT,CASSLRDWTGELFF
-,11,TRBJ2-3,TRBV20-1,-,TGCAGTGAGGGAGTCACAGATACGCAGTATTTT,CSEGVTDTQYF
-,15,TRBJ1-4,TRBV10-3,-,TGTGCCATCAGTGCCGCGGGGGGGAGTCGTGAAAAACTGTTTTTT,CAISAAGGSREKLFF
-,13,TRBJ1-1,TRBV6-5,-,TGTGCCAGCAGTTACAGTAGGGGAACTGAAGCTTTCTTT,CASSYSRGTEAFF
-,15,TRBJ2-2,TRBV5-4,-,TGTGCCAGCTGGAAAGACAGTCCGAACACCGGGGAGCTGTTTTTT,CASWKDSPNTGELFF
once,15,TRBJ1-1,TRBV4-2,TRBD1,TGTGCCAGCAGCCGACAGGGGATCACTCAGAATCAGGCTTTCTTT,CASSRQGITQNQAFF
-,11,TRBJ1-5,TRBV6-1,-,TGTGCCATTGGAACGGGTCAGCCCCAGCATTTT,CAIGTGQPQHF
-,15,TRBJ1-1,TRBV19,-,TGTGCCAGTAGTTTGAGTTTGGGGCGTTACACTGAAGCTTTCTTT,CASSLSLGRYTEAFF
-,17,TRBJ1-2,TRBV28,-,TGTGCCAGCAGTCCGTTCCGGACAGCAGAGAGTTACTATGGCTACACCTTC,CASSPFRTAESYYGYTF
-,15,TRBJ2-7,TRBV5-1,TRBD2,TGCGCCAGCAGTCGGTCTAGCGGGTTCTCCTACGAGCAGTACTTC,CASSRSSGFSYEQYF
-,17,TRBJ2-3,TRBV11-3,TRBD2,TGTGCCAGCAGCTCCCCAGCGGGGGGGGTAGGAGGAGATACGCAGTATTTT,CASSSPAGGVGGDTQYF
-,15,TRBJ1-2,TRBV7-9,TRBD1,TGTGCCAGCAGTTCGGACAGGGAGAGTCTCTATGGCTACACCTTC,CASSSDRESLYGYTF
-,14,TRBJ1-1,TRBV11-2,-,TGTGCCAGCAGCTCGACAAGGCACCTCACTGAAGCTTTCTTT,CASSSTRHLTEAFF
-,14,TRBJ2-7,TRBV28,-,TGTGCCAGCAGCTTCCACTCTCCCCTAATCGAGCAGTACTTC,CASSFHSPLIEQYF
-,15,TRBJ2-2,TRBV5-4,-,TGTGCCAGCAGCTTGTCCGGGAGTGTAACCGGGGAGCTGTTTTTT,CASSLSGSVTGELFF
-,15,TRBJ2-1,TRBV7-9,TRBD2,TGTGCCAGCAGCTCGGCGGGGGGGCCGGGGAATGAGCAGTTCTTC,CASSSAGGPGNEQFF
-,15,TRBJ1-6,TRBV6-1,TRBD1,TGTGCCAGCACTTTAGACAGGGGTGTTGATTCACCCCTCCACTTT,CASTLDRGVDSPLHF
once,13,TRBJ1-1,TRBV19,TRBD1,TGTGCCAGTACAGGGGGCGGGAACACTGAAGCTTTCTTT,CASTGGGNTEAFF
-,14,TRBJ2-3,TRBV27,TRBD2,TGTGCCAGCAGCCTTCTAGCGGGCACAGATACGCAGTATTTT,CASSLLAGTDTQYF
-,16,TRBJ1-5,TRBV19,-,TGTGCCAGTGGCCCTCTTGGTCAGGCTGGGTATACGCCCCAGCATTTT,CASGPLGQAGYTPQHF
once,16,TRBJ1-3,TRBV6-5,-,TGTGCCAGCAGTTACTCACGGACAAGCTCTGGAAACACCATATATTTT,CASSYSRTSSGNTIYF
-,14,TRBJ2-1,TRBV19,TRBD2,TGTGCCAGTAAGCTAGCGGGGGTGTGGGATGAGCAGTTCTTC,CASKLAGVWDEQFF
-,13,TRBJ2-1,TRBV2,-,TGTGCCAGCAGTGCTACGACCTACAATGAGCAGTTCTTC,CASSATTYNEQFF
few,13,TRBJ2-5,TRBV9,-,TGTGCCAGCAGTTACGGACTGATGGAGACCCAGTACTTC,CASSYGLMETQYF
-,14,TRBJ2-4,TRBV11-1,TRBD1,TGTGCCAGCAGCCTCTGGACAGGGGAAAACATTCAGTACTTC,CASSLWTGENIQYF
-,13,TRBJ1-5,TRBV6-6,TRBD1,TGTGCCAGCACCTACACAGGGGTGGGGCCCCAGCATTTT,CASTYTGVGPQHF
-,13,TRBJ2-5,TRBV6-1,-,TGTGCCAGCAGCCGAACGCGGGGAGAGACCCAGTACTTC,CASSRTRGETQYF
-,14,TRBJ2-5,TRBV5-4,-,TGTGCCAGCAGCTTGTCGGGGGGCCGAGGGACCCAGTACTTC,CASSLSGGRGTQYF
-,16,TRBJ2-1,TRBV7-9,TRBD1,TGTGCCAGCAGCTCGAACCCCTGGGACAGGGACAATGAGCAGTTCTTC,CASSSNPWDRDNEQFF